Sequencing of this TCR beta chain was carried out in a study of shared clonotypes between healthy human individuals. Study findings and constraints: Sharing of clonotypes among donors was expected to vary with sequencing depth.

On this clone: Its antigen is not known.

Germline-derived CDR1 and CDR2 are SEHNR and FQNEAQ (reference sequence). With 0 bases removed from V and 8 bases from J, the gap between germline ends came to 13 bases. This CDR3 has 14 residues. TCRdb's copy holds only in-frame clones and misses some; the assay was immunoSEQ multiplex PCR. The data show 2 million to 2.5 million clones, approximately 96% seen once. The sequenced sample consisted of naive CD4+ T cells sorted from blood. Subset in this sample: CD45RA+ positively selected. The sequence derives from a man between 18 and 29 years old in good health. The chain couples TRBV7-9 to TRBJ1-2, with D hard to call. Written as DNA, the CDR3 is TGTGCCAGCAGCTTAGCGCGTGACGTGGAGGGCTACACCTTC. Translating gives CASSLARDVEGYTF.